These 10 T cell receptor beta chains share one sample of origin, sequenced in a study of molecular identifiers for immune sequencing clone quantification. Each CDR3 protein gets one entry after TCRdb re-called the PCR reads with MiXCR. This sample carries 300,000 to 400,000 distinct CDR3 sequences, about 23% of them seen once, and the ten largest clones take around 0.74%. Sample: naive CD8+ T cells from blood, with Jurkat cell RNA spiked in. Subset described: FACS-sorted CD8+CD4-CCR7+CD45RA+ naive T cells. All receptors derive from a human donor in good health. Some libraries in this study had Jurkat cell RNA spiked in.

Remarks on this clonotype: This may be a read error: a much more frequent sequence differs by one nucleotide. The chain carries TRBV7-6 and TRBJ2-2, with TRBD1 identical over 7 bases. Germline V CDR1 and CDR2: SGHVS, FNYEAQ. The CDR3 loop spans 13 amino acids. The CDR3 reads CASLGQNTGELSF. The CDR3 nucleotides read TGTGCCAGCCTGGGACAGAACACCGGGGAGCTGTCTTTT.

This clonotype was seen only a few times. This chain joins TRBV12-3 or TRBV12-4 and TRBJ1-5; unclear D gene. The germline V and J ends were trimmed by 0 bases and 3 bases, with 9 bases remaining between them. CDR3 length: 15 amino acids. This CDR3 is CASSLAIRDNQPQHF. In DNA, the CDR3 is TGTGCCAGCAGTTTAGCGATCCGGGACAATCAGCCCCAGCATTTT.

This clonotype has only a few counts. The chain employs TRBV10-2 and TRBJ2-3, with 9 positions matching TRBD1. The ends lost 7 bases at V and 5 bases at J; junction bases unmatched: 7. Germline loops: CDR1 WSHSY, CDR2 SAAADI. The CDR3 length is 14 residues. DNA of the CDR3: TGCGCCAGCAACCCGGACAGGGGTGAAGATACGCAGTATTTT. This translates into CASNPDRGEDTQYF.

This clonotype was observed many times. The rearrangement joins TRBV9 to TRBJ1-5; tentative D call: TRBD1 (6 bases). Germline V gene data show CDR1 as SGDLS and CDR2 as YYNGEE. V shed 0 bases and J shed 6 bases, with 10 bases lying between them. This CDR3 is 14 amino acids long. The chain's CDR3 is CASSVEGGRQPQHF. CDR3 sequence (DNA): TGTGCCAGCAGCGTAGAGGGGGGGCGTCAGCCCCAGCATTTT.

This clonotype was detected only a few times. J is TRBJ1-1 and V is TRBV30, with D unclear. Trimming stripped 3 bases from V and 3 bases from J, with 8 bases between. This CDR3 is 12 amino acids long. CDR1 is GTSNPN, CDR2 SVGIG, per germline (reference sequence). The CDR3 sequence is CAWRAGYTEAFF. DNA of the CDR3: TGTGCCTGGAGGGCAGGATACACTGAAGCTTTCTTT.

The rearrangement links TRBV12-3 or TRBV12-4 to TRBJ2-5; D is perhaps TRBD1 (5 bases). Trimming took 8 bases from V and 9 from J, leaving 19 bases between them. This CDR3 comprises 13 residues. For the CDR3, the DNA is TGTGCCAGCTTTGAGGCAGAGCAAGGGGCCCAGTACTTC. Translated, it gives CASFEAEQGAQYF.

This clonotype was counted between two and nine times. The chain joins TRBV9 to TRBJ2-7; TRBD1 agrees at 9 bases. Per the germline V gene, CDR1 is SGDLS and CDR2 is YYNGEE. CDR3 length equals 15 residues. With 3 bases clipped from V and 0 bases from J, the junction kept 4 bases outside the gene matches. The CDR3 protein is CASSAKGQGSYEQYF. CDR3 in DNA: TGTGCCAGCAGCGCAAAGGGACAGGGCTCCTACGAGCAGTACTTC. Variable domain in full (rest from reference TRBV9 and TRBJ2-7): DSGVTQTPKHLITATGQRVTLRCSPRSGDLSVYWYQQSLDQGLQFLIQYYNGEERAKGNILERFSAQQFPDLHSELNLSSLELGDSALYFCASSAKGQGSYEQYFGPGTRLTVT.

The chain is built from TRBV13 and TRBJ2-3; 12 bases agree with TRBD1. The J segment lost 4 bases and the V segment lost 3 bases, leaving 5 bases of the junction unmatched. CDR1 and CDR2 from the germline V gene are PRHDT and FYEKMQ (reference sequence). The CDR3 consists of 16 residues. The chain's CDR3 is CASSFRDRGLSDTQYF. DNA for the CDR3: TGTGCCAGCAGCTTCCGGGACAGGGGGCTTTCAGATACGCAGTATTTT.

This clonotype came up many times. V gene TRBV7-9 combines with J gene TRBJ2-3; 9 nucleotides align to TRBD1. Looked up from germline, CDR1 is SEHNR and CDR2 is FQNEAQ (reference sequence). The CDR3 is 14 residues long. V shed 5 bases and J 8 bases; nucleotides not matched to a gene: 8. CDR3 sequence reads: CASSPTSTGGTQYF. The CDR3 DNA reads as TGTGCCAGCAGCCCCACCTCGACAGGGGGTACGCAGTATTTT. The full variable domain, completed using reference TRBV7-9 and TRBJ2-3, is DTGVSQNPRHKITKRGQNVTFRCDPISEHNRLYWYRQTLGQGPEFLTYFQNEAQLEKSRLLSDRFSAERPKGSFSTLEIQRTEQGDSAMYLCASSPTSTGGTQYFGPGTRLTVL.

Only a few counts were recorded for this clonotype. J is TRBJ2-2 and V is TRBV7-9; TRBD1 or TRBD2 may be the D gene (5 bases each). V was cut by 5 bases and J by 1 base, with 14 bases left in between. The CDR3 spans 16 residues. Per germline, CDR1 SEHNR and CDR2 FQNEAQ (reference sequence). In DNA, the CDR3 is TGTGCCAGCAGCCACCGGGACGGCTTGAACACCGGGGAGCTGTTTTTT. The encoded protein is CASSHRDGLNTGELFF.